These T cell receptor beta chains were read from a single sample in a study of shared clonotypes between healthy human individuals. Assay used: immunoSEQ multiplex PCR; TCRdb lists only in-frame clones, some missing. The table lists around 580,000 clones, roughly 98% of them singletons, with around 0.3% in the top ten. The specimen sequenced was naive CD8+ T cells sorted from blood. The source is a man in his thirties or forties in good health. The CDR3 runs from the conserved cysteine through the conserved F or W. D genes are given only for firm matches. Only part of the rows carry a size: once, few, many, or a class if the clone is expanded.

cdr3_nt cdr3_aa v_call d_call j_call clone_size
TGTGCCAGCAGTTTGGAGGGGGCCACTGAAGCTTTCTTT CASSLEGATEAFF TRBV28 TRBD1 TRBJ1-1 -
TGCGCCAGCAGCGGCACCGGGACTAGCGGGACGATCTCCTACGAGCAGTACTTC CASSGTGTSGTISYEQYF TRBV5-1 TRBD2 TRBJ2-7 once
TGCGCCAGCAGCTTGGCAGGGGGACGGATTAATGAAAAACTGTTTTTT CASSLAGGRINEKLFF TRBV5-1 TRBD1 TRBJ1-4 -
TGTGCCAGCAGCTTAGTGCAGGGTTTCTCCTACGAGCAGTACTTC CASSLVQGFSYEQYF TRBV5-4 - TRBJ2-7 once
TGTGCCAGCAGCTTGGGGGATGGAGACAATCAGCCCCAGCATTTT CASSLGDGDNQPQHF TRBV7-9 - TRBJ1-5 -
TGTGCCAGCAGCACACCCCGGGGGGGCAGGACCTACGAGCAGTACTTC CASSTPRGGRTYEQYF TRBV7-9 TRBD2 TRBJ2-7 -
TGTGCCAGCAGCCACCCGTGGGATGCTGCAGATACGCAGTATTTT CASSHPWDAADTQYF TRBV7-9 - TRBJ2-3 -
TGTGCCACCAGCAGCCGTTACAGGGAGTCCTCTGGGGCCAACGTCCTGACTTTC CATSSRYRESSGANVLTF TRBV15 - TRBJ2-6 -
TGTGCCAGTAAGGAGTTTGAGTCCTACAATGAGCAGTTCTTC CASKEFESYNEQFF TRBV19 - TRBJ2-1 -
TGTGCCAGCAGCTTAGTTATGGGCACCGGGGAGCTGTTTTTT CASSLVMGTGELFF TRBV7-9 - TRBJ2-2 once
TGCGCCAGCAGCCAAGTGGGGCAGGAGGAGGGCTACACCTTC CASSQVGQEEGYTF TRBV4-1 - TRBJ1-2 -
TGCAGCGTTGAAGTCAGGGGAAATGAGCAGTTCTTC CSVEVRGNEQFF TRBV29-1 - TRBJ2-1 -
TGCAGCGTCGCCGCCGGGACTAGCGGGAGATTCGGCGAGCAGTACTTC CSVAAGTSGRFGEQYF TRBV29-1 TRBD2 TRBJ2-7 -
TGTGCCAGCAGCGTAGATCGCGGGAGAGCCTACAATGAGCAGTTCTTC CASSVDRGRAYNEQFF TRBV9 TRBD2 TRBJ2-1 -
TGTGCCAGCAGTTACGGCCAGAACTACGAGCAGTACTTC CASSYGQNYEQYF TRBV6-5 - TRBJ2-7 -
TGTGCCAGCAGCTTATGGGGTGGGGAAGACTCAGATACGCAGTATTTT CASSLWGGEDSDTQYF TRBV11-1 - TRBJ2-3 -
TGCAGCGTTGAAGATCCGGACCTTCTAGCGGTCACAGATACGCAGTATTTT CSVEDPDLLAVTDTQYF TRBV29-1 TRBD2 TRBJ2-3 -
TGTGCCAGCACCCCCGGGACTAGCGGGAGTGATACGCAGTATTTT CASTPGTSGSDTQYF TRBV28 TRBD2 TRBJ2-3 -
TGCGCCAGCAGCGAACAGGGAGATCAGCCCCAGCATTTT CASSEQGDQPQHF TRBV5-1 - TRBJ1-5 -
TGCGCCAGCAGCTTGGTAGGGGGGCGTGAAGCTTTCTTT CASSLVGGREAFF TRBV5-1 - TRBJ1-1 -
TGCGCCAGCAGCTTGGAAGGCAGGGCCTACGAGCAGTACTTC CASSLEGRAYEQYF TRBV5-1 - TRBJ2-7 -
TGCGCCAGCAGTTACCACGATACAGGGCTCATCTACAATGAGCAGTTCTTC CASSYHDTGLIYNEQFF TRBV5-1 - TRBJ2-1 -
TGTGCCAGCAGCGGTAGTGGGGACGGAAATGAAAAACTGTTTTTT CASSGSGDGNEKLFF TRBV9 - TRBJ1-4 -
TGTGCCAGCAGTTACAGGGCAGGGACGTGGGATGAGCAGTTCTTC CASSYRAGTWDEQFF TRBV7-3 - TRBJ2-1 -
TGCAGCGTTGTCGGGGCCATTCTTAACAGGGGAGGGGACACAGATACGCAGTATTTT CSVVGAILNRGGDTDTQYF TRBV29-1 - TRBJ2-3 -
TGTGCTAGTGGTTTTCGGCAGGGGGTTCAAAATGAGCAGTTCTTC CASGFRQGVQNEQFF TRBV12-5 TRBD1 TRBJ2-1 -
TGTGCCAGCAGCTATGGGGACAGCAATCAGCCCCAGCATTTT CASSYGDSNQPQHF TRBV28 - TRBJ1-5 -
TGCGCCAGCAGCCCAGCTAGGACTAGCGGGAGATCTGAGCAGTTCTTC CASSPARTSGRSEQFF TRBV4-1 TRBD2 TRBJ2-1 -
TGTGCCAGCAGTTATGGGGGCCTCAATGAGCAGTTCTTC CASSYGGLNEQFF TRBV6-6 - TRBJ2-1 -
TGTGCCAGCAGCTTGGGTTGGGATAGCAATCAGCCCCAGCATTTT CASSLGWDSNQPQHF TRBV7-9 - TRBJ1-5 -
TGTGCCAGCAGCTTAGTGGGAGGGGGCTCCTACGAGCAGTACTTC CASSLVGGGSYEQYF TRBV7-2 - TRBJ2-7 -
TGTGCCAGCAGCGTTGGACACAGGACCGGGGAGCTGTTTTTT CASSVGHRTGELFF TRBV9 - TRBJ2-2 -
TGTGCCAGCATAAAAGGGACTAGCGGCTCCTACGAGCAGTACTTC CASIKGTSGSYEQYF TRBV2 TRBD2 TRBJ2-7 -
TGTGCCAGCAGTAGAAATCGACTAGACAATGAGCAGTTCTTC CASSRNRLDNEQFF TRBV11-2 - TRBJ2-1 -
TGTGCCAGCAGTTCCTCTTGGGCTAGCGGGGAACTTCGGGAGACCCAGTACTTC CASSSSWASGELRETQYF TRBV28 TRBD2 TRBJ2-5 -
TGTGCCAGCAGCGAGGGGGCGGACACCAACTATGGCTACACCTTC CASSEGADTNYGYTF TRBV7-8 TRBD1 TRBJ1-2 -
TGCGCCAGCAGCTCCTCTACTGGATACAATGAGCAGTTCTTC CASSSSTGYNEQFF TRBV4-1 - TRBJ2-1 -
TGTGCCAGCAGCTCGGTGGGGGGCAATCAGCCCCAGCATTTT CASSSVGGNQPQHF TRBV7-9 - TRBJ1-5 -
TGCGCCAGCAGCCAAGCGAGAACCTACGAGCAGTACTTC CASSQARTYEQYF TRBV4-1 - TRBJ2-7 -
TGTGCCATCAGTGAACCTCTAGCGGGAGGGCCAGATACGCAGTATTTT CAISEPLAGGPDTQYF TRBV10-3 TRBD2 TRBJ2-3 once
TGTGCCAGCAGCTGGGGACAAGGTTTAGTAGGAGCAACTAATGAAAAACTGTTTTTT CASSWGQGLVGATNEKLFF TRBV7-9 - TRBJ1-4 -
TGTGCCAGCAGCTTGGCAGGGACTGGAGTAGCTGGAAACACCATATATTTT CASSLAGTGVAGNTIYF TRBV5-6 - TRBJ1-3 -
TGTGCCAGCAGCCTACAGGGGGCGGGTCTGGACTTC CASSLQGAGLDF TRBV27 TRBD1 TRBJ2-7 -
TGCAGCGTTGCTAGCGGGAGTTTCTACGAGCAGTACTTC CSVASGSFYEQYF TRBV29-1 TRBD2 TRBJ2-7 once
TGTGCCAGCAGTGAACTAGCGGGATCGTACGAGCAGTACTTC CASSELAGSYEQYF TRBV2 TRBD2 TRBJ2-7 once
TGTGCCAGCAGCGTAGGTAGCGGGAGTTTGCTGGGCACCGGGGAGCTGTTTTTT CASSVGSGSLLGTGELFF TRBV9 TRBD2 TRBJ2-2 -
TGCGCCAGCAGCTTAACGACTATCTCCTACGAGCAGTACTTC CASSLTTISYEQYF TRBV5-1 - TRBJ2-7 once
TGTGCCAGCAGTTCCCCGGCCTCGGAGGCCAAAAACATTCAGTACTTC CASSSPASEAKNIQYF TRBV27 - TRBJ2-4 -
TGTGCCATCAAACGGGACACAAACTATGGCTACACCTTC CAIKRDTNYGYTF TRBV10-3 - TRBJ1-2 -
TGTGCCAGCAGCCCCGCTCTGAGCTCCTACGAGCAGTACTTC CASSPALSSYEQYF TRBV6-1 - TRBJ2-7 -
TGTGCCAGCTCACCAGGGACAGGGGGTCGCGAGCAGTTCTTC CASSPGTGGREQFF TRBV18 TRBD1 TRBJ2-1 -
TGTGCCAGCAGCTTAGCCGTTAATAATGAAAAACTGTTTTTT CASSLAVNNEKLFF TRBV13 - TRBJ1-4 -
TGTGCCAGCAGTCTTACACCTCATTACAATGAGCAGTTCTTC CASSLTPHYNEQFF TRBV27 - TRBJ2-1 -
TGTGCCAGCAGCGTGACTAGCGGAGGGGGCGAGCAGTACTTC CASSVTSGGGEQYF TRBV7-6 TRBD2 TRBJ2-7 once
TGTGCCAGCAGCTCGGGACTAGCGGGAGGCGGCACCTACGAGCAGTACTTC CASSSGLAGGGTYEQYF TRBV28 TRBD2 TRBJ2-7 -